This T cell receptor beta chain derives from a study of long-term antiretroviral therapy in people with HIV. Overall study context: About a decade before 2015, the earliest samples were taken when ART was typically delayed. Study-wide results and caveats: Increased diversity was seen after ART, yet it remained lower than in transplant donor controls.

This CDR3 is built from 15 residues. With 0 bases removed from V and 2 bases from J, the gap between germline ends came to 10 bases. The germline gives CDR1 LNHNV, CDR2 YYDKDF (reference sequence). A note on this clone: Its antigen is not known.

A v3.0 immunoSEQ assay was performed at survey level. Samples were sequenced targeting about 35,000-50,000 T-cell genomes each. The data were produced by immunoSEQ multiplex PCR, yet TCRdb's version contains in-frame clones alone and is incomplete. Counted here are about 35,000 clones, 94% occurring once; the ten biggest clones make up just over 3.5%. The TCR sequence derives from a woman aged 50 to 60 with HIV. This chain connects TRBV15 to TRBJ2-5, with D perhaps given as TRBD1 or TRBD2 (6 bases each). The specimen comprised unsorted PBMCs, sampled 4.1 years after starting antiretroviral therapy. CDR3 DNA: TGTGCCACCAGCAGAGACGGGGGCCCACAAGAGACCCAGTACTTC. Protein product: CATSRDGGPQETQYF. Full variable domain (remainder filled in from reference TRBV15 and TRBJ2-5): DAMVIQNPRYQVTQFGKPVTLSCSQTLNHNVMYWYQQKSSQAPKLLFHYYDKDFNNEADTPDNFQSRRPNTSFCFLDIRSPGLGDTAMYLCATSRDGGPQETQYFGPGTRLLVL.